The next 32 T cell receptor beta chains were all read from a single sample in a study of radiation and T cells in renal cell carcinoma. Sample time point: baseline pretreatment blood. The treatment denotes: 15 Gy SBRT to primary tumor, nephrectomy 4 weeks later. The data were produced by immunoSEQ multiplex PCR, yet TCRdb's version contains in-frame clones alone and is incomplete. The sample has about 130,000 clones, nearly 90% seen once. The sample was blood, taken from a patient whose treatment included radiotherapy and nephrectomy. The source is a woman aged 45-65 years with renal cell carcinoma.

The rearrangement joins TRBV13 to TRBJ2-5; D may be TRBD1 or TRBD2 (6 bases each). This CDR3 has 14 amino acids. V was cut by 0 bases and J by 5 bases, with 10 bases left in between. Germline V lookup: CDR1 PRHDT, CDR2 FYEKMQ (reference sequence). The CDR3 DNA reads as TGTGCCAGCAGCTTAGGGGGGGGCTATGAGACCCAGTACTTC. It is translated as CASSLGGGYETQYF.

J is TRBJ1-1 and V is TRBV10-2; D is undetermined. This CDR3 is built from 12 residues. V lost 4 bases to trimming and J lost 6 bases, with 9 bases between them. Germline loops: CDR1 WSHSY, CDR2 SAAADI. The CDR3 DNA is TGCGCCAGCAGTGCCAGTATCGCTGAAGCTTTCTTT. Its translation is CASSASIAEAFF.

The chain recombines TRBV7-2 with TRBJ1-5; 11 bases match TRBD1. The CDR3 is 16 amino acids. From germline, CDR1 is SGHTA and CDR2 FQGNSA. The ends lost 5 bases at V and 6 bases at J; junction bases unmatched: 9. The DNA of the CDR3 is TGTGCCAGCAGCATCATGGACAGGGGGCTATCTCAGCCCCAGCATTTT. Protein: CASSIMDRGLSQPQHF.

The chain couples TRBV9 to TRBJ1-6, with 9 bases fitting TRBD1. V lost 3 bases and J lost 5; bases outside the gene matches: 15. The CDR3 has 19 residues. Germline V lookup: CDR1 SGDLS, CDR2 YYNGEE. CDR3 amino acids: CASSASWGQGSINNSPLHF. The CDR3 DNA follows: TGTGCCAGCAGCGCCTCGTGGGGACAGGGATCGATTAATAATTCACCCCTCCACTTT.

The V and J genes are TRBV21-1 and TRBJ1-2. TRBV21-1 is a pseudogene locus. This CDR3 contains 16 residues. The CDR3 here is CASGTGIATSNYGYTF. The CDR3 DNA reads TGTGCCAGCGGTACGGGGATCGCGACGTCTAACTATGGCTACACCTTC.

This clone was recorded once. The chain combines TRBV30 with TRBJ1-2; D gene uncertain. Per germline, CDR1 GTSNPN and CDR2 SVGIG (reference sequence). The length of the CDR3 is 12 residues. V lost 4 bases and J 6 bases, leaving 12 bases between the germline ends. CDR3 DNA sequence: TGTGCCTGGACACCTTTGACCCATGGCTACACCTTC. Encoded protein: CAWTPLTHGYTF.

The chain has TRBV5-5 and TRBJ2-5; the D is unclear. The germline gives CDR1 SGHKS, CDR2 YYEKEE (reference sequence). CDR3 length equals 14 residues. V lost 4 bases and J 3 bases, leaving 13 bases between the germline ends. The CDR3 loop is CASSPSFEKETQYF. CDR3 DNA sequence: TGTGCCAGCAGCCCATCTTTTGAAAAAGAGACCCAGTACTTC.

V gene TRBV7-2 combines with J gene TRBJ2-5, with TRBD2 matching over 9 bases. The germline V gene encodes CDR1 SGHTA and CDR2 FQGNSA. V dropped 3 bases and J dropped 1; count of bases not matched to a gene: 6. The CDR3 is made up of 16 amino acids. The CDR3 here is CASSFLRAGGQETQYF. The CDR3 coding sequence is TGTGCCAGCAGCTTCCTGCGAGCGGGGGGCCAAGAGACCCAGTACTTC.

This chain links TRBV29-1 with TRBJ1-1, with D possibly matching TRBD1 (5 bases). The CDR3 runs 11 residues. The ends were cut back, 8 bases at V and 1 base at J, with 8 bases in the middle. Germline V gene data show CDR1 as SQVTM and CDR2 as ANQGSEA. In DNA form, the CDR3 reads TGCAGCCACCAGGGGAACACTGAAGCTTTCTTT. Translating gives CSHQGNTEAFF.

Of note for this clone: The same CDR3 is also encoded by other DNA sequences in this sample. The chain combines TRBV5-1 with TRBJ1-6; D might be TRBD1 (6 bases). In germline, CDR1 is SGHRS, CDR2 YFSETQ. V was trimmed by 0 bases and J by 5 bases, leaving 6 bases between them. The CDR3 sequence is 14 residues long. The CDR3 loop is CASSLGQDNSPLHF. CDR3 bases: TGCGCCAGCAGCTTGGGACAGGATAATTCACCCCTCCACTTT. Supplemented by reference TRBV5-1 and TRBJ1-6, the full variable domain reads KAGVTQTPRYLIKTRGQQVTLSCSPISGHRSVSWYQQTPGQGLQFLFEYFSETQRNKGNFPGRFSGRQFSNSRSEMNVSTLELGDSALYLCASSLGQDNSPLHFGNGTRLTVT.

The V and J genes are TRBV15 and TRBJ2-1; D is tentatively TRBD1 or TRBD2 (6 bases each). The germline gives CDR1 LNHNV, CDR2 YYDKDF (reference sequence). The CDR3 totals 13 residues. Trimming cost V 5 bases and J 8 bases, with 13 bases left between them. The CDR3, as DNA: TGTGCCACCAGCCCCCCGGGGGCCGATGAGCAGTTCTTC. Amino acids: CATSPPGADEQFF.

The rearrangement links TRBV6-5 to TRBJ1-2; 9 bases are a match to TRBD1. Germline CDR1 is MNHEY and CDR2 is SVGAGI. With 6 bases clipped from V and 4 bases from J, the junction kept 6 bases outside the gene matches. CDR3 length: 14 amino acids. CDR3 protein: CASSGQGKTYGYTF. DNA for the CDR3: TGTGCCAGCAGCGGACAGGGGAAGACCTATGGCTACACCTTC.

This chain connects TRBV7-9 to TRBJ2-7; D is possibly TRBD1 (6 bases). CDR1 is SEHNR and CDR2 is FQNEAQ in the germline V gene (reference sequence). This CDR3 region has 14 residues. V was trimmed by 6 bases and J by 3 bases, leaving 15 bases between them. CDR3 in DNA: TGTGCCAGCAGTTTAACACAGGGATACTACGAGCAGTACTTC. Protein: CASSLTQGYYEQYF.

The chain combines TRBV29-1 with TRBJ1-1, with no clear D. V was pared by 2 bases and J by 1 base, with 14 bases between. The CDR3 covers 15 residues. CDR1 SQVTM and CDR2 ANQGSEA come from the germline V gene. CDR3 loop: CSVESLGRQNTEAFF. Here the CDR3 DNA reads TGCAGCGTTGAAAGTCTGGGCAGGCAGAACACTGAAGCTTTCTTT.

In its sample, this clone was seen once. CDR3 in DNA: TGTGCCAGCAGTCCCCGACAGCCTGCGGCCTACGAGCAGTACTTC. This translates into CASSPRQPAAYEQYF. This sequence joins TRBV6-6 and TRBJ2-7, with D perhaps matching TRBD1 (5 bases). This CDR3 has 15 amino acids. Germline-derived CDR1 and CDR2 are MNHNY and SVGAGI (reference sequence). V lost 5 bases, J lost 2 bases, and 16 bases lay in between.

V gene TRBV6-6 combines with J gene TRBJ2-5; 7 bases agree with TRBD2. The germline gives CDR1 MNHNY, CDR2 SVGAGI (reference sequence). CDR3 size: 16 residues. Losses at the gene ends were 2 bases for V and 3 bases for J; bases not matched to a gene: 9. CDR3 nucleotide sequence: TGTGCCAGCAGTTACGCCCTGGGCGGGGGAAAAGAGACCCAGTACTTC. It translates to CASSYALGGGKETQYF.

V usage is TRBV7-2 and J usage is TRBJ1-2; 7 nucleotides line up with TRBD1. Germline values: CDR1 SGHTA, CDR2 FQGNSA. The CDR3 covers 13 residues. The J segment lost 8 bases and the V segment lost 5 bases, leaving 8 bases of the junction unmatched. The CDR3 nucleotides are TGTGCCAGCAGCCCTCCGACAGGGTCAGGCTACACCTTC. Encoded protein: CASSPPTGSGYTF.

The chain employs TRBV5-6 and TRBJ1-5; unclear D gene. The CDR3 extends over 14 amino acids. V lost 1 base and J 1 base, leaving 6 bases between the germline ends. Germline V gene lookup returns CDR1 SGHDT and CDR2 YYEEEE. The CDR3 DNA reads as TGTGCCAGCAGCTTGAGTCAGAGCAATCAGCCCCAGCATTTT. Translating gives CASSLSQSNQPQHF.

The chain uses TRBV10-1 and TRBJ2-5; possible D gene TRBD1, 5 bases. The V gene's germline CDR1 is WNHNN and CDR2 SYGVQD (reference sequence). Trimming pared 3 bases from V and 6 bases from J, leaving 14 bases between. CDR3 length: 14 amino acids. In DNA form, the CDR3 reads TGCGCCAGCAGTGACCAGGGCCTCATCCAGACCCAGTACTTC. Translating it yields CASSDQGLIQTQYF.

This rearrangement joins TRBV6-5 to TRBJ1-2; TRBD1 agrees at 7 bases. Trimming took 5 bases from V and 7 from J; bases not matched to a gene: 10. CDR3 length: 14 amino acids. Per germline, CDR1 MNHEY and CDR2 SVGAGI. Here the CDR3 DNA reads TGTGCCAGCAGTACCGACAGGGTTTCGTCTGGCTACACCTTC. As protein: CASSTDRVSSGYTF.

On this clone itself: This specimen includes other DNA sequences encoding the same CDR3. V and J are TRBV5-1 and TRBJ1-1; 7 positions match TRBD1. Germline CDR1 and CDR2: SGHRS and YFSETQ. The CDR3 spans 13 residues. J lost 3 bases, V lost 4 bases, and 3 bases had no gene match. CDR3 amino acids: CASSPTGDTEAFF. CDR3 DNA: TGCGCCAGCAGCCCTACAGGGGACACTGAAGCTTTCTTT.

This clone has just one count. This chain connects TRBV30 to TRBJ1-3; D may be TRBD1 (5 bases). This CDR3 is built from 13 residues. In germline, CDR1 is GTSNPN, CDR2 SVGIG (reference sequence). The V end was cut by 4 bases, the J end by 3 bases, with 10 bases between. The DNA of the CDR3 is TGTGCCTGGAATCTAAGGGGTGGAAACACCATATATTTT. It specifies CAWNLRGGNTIYF.

This clone appeared a single time. The genes are TRBV7-9 and TRBJ2-7; TRBD2 agrees at 7 bases. Germline V lookup: CDR1 SEHNR, CDR2 FQNEAQ (reference sequence). This CDR3 has 16 amino acids. With 1 base clipped from V and 2 bases from J, the junction kept 8 bases outside the gene matches. The CDR3 sequence is CASSLGGGGLAYEQYF. Here the CDR3 DNA reads TGTGCCAGCAGCTTAGGTGGCGGGGGTCTAGCCTACGAGCAGTACTTC. The variable domain in full, with the rest retrieved from reference TRBV7-9 and TRBJ2-7, is DTGVSQNPRHKITKRGQNVTFRCDPISEHNRLYWYRQTLGQGPEFLTYFQNEAQLEKSRLLSDRFSAERPKGSFSTLEIQRTEQGDSAMYLCASSLGGGGLAYEQYFGPGTRLTVT.

The chain combines TRBV6-5 with TRBJ2-7; 10 bases map to TRBD1. V lost 6 bases, J lost 5 bases, and 7 bases stayed unmatched. The germline CDR1 and CDR2 sequences are MNHEY and SVGAGI. This CDR3 spans 14 amino acids. CDR3 DNA sequence: TGTGCCAGCAGGTCGGGACAGGGGACCAACGAGCAGTACTTC. Protein sequence: CASRSGQGTNEQYF.

The chain links TRBV5-4 to TRBJ2-2; TRBD2 aligns across 10 bases. V shed 3 bases, J shed 0 bases, and the junction held 5 bases outside the gene matches. Germline V gene sequence: CDR1 SGHNT, CDR2 YYREEE (reference sequence). This CDR3 comprises 17 residues. CDR3 loop: CASSSPAGGTNTGELFF. The DNA of the CDR3 is TGTGCCAGCAGCTCTCCAGCGGGGGGGACGAACACCGGGGAGCTGTTTTTT.

This chain connects TRBV5-1 to TRBJ1-6, with 8 bases lining up with TRBD1. The CDR3 length is 16 residues. The germline gives CDR1 SGHRS, CDR2 YFSETQ. V shed 0 bases, J shed 8 bases, and the junction held 7 bases outside the gene matches. CDR3 residues: CASSLVAGTGYSPLHF. CDR3 DNA: TGCGCCAGCAGCTTGGTAGCTGGGACAGGATATTCACCCCTCCACTTT.

V and J are TRBV30 and TRBJ2-7; D unclear. CDR1 is GTSNPN and CDR2 is SVGIG in the germline V gene (reference sequence). The CDR3 runs to 14 residues. The V and J ends lost 5 bases and 2 bases respectively, with 16 bases between them. The DNA for the CDR3 is TGTGCCTGGGACCCCGGTGTCGGCGCCTACGAGCAGTACTTC. It specifies CAWDPGVGAYEQYF.

The CDR3 spells CASSLLGRNSYEQYF. CDR3 nucleotides: TGTGCCAGCAGTTTACTGGGACGGAACTCCTACGAGCAGTACTTC. The V gene is TRBV27, the J gene TRBJ2-7, with D possibly called TRBD1 or TRBD2 (5 bases each). The CDR3 covers 15 residues. V was cut by 2 bases and J by 0 bases, with 11 bases left in between. The germline V gene has CDR1 MNHEY and CDR2 SMNVEV (reference sequence).

J is TRBJ1-1 and V is TRBV2; D is ambiguous. CDR1 is SNHLY, CDR2 FYNNEI, per germline. The CDR3 runs 12 residues. V was clipped by 2 bases and J by 3 bases, with 4 bases between them. CDR3 sequence reads: CASSEWDTEAFF. The CDR3 nucleotides are TGTGCCAGCAGTGAATGGGACACTGAAGCTTTCTTT.

This rearrangement joins TRBV5-1 to TRBJ2-3; D is uncertain. The CDR3 has 15 residues. V lost 0 bases, J lost 2 bases, and 10 bases lay in between. Germline CDR1 SGHRS, CDR2 YFSETQ. CDR3 DNA: TGCGCCAGCAGCTTGGATTCGGTCCTCACAGATACGCAGTATTTT. Its protein is CASSLDSVLTDTQYF.

The rearrangement links TRBV28 to TRBJ2-2, with TRBD1 matching 9 bases. Germline assignment: CDR1 MDHEN and CDR2 SYDVKM. The junction had 8 bases not matched to a gene; V was cut back by 7 bases and J by 5 bases. The CDR3 is 15 residues long. In nucleotides, the CDR3 is TGTGCCAGCAACGAATGGGGGACAGGGACCGGGGAGCTGTTTTTT. Protein product: CASNEWGTGTGELFF. The full variable domain, in which reference TRBV28 and TRBJ2-2 provide the parts outside the CDR3, is DVKVTQSSRYLVKRTGEKVFLECVQDMDHENMFWYRQDPGLGLRLIYFSYDVKMKEKGDIPEGYSVSREKKERFSLILESASTNQTSMYLCASNEWGTGTGELFFGEGSRLTVL.

The V call is TRBV5-1, the J call TRBJ1-1, with D maybe TRBD1 (5 bases). CDR3 length: 16 residues. Trimming cost V 3 bases and J 0 bases, with 15 bases left between them. Germline loops: CDR1 SGHRS, CDR2 YFSETQ. The CDR3 here is CASSWGVTDLNTEAFF. In nucleotides, the CDR3 is TGCGCCAGCAGCTGGGGAGTGACAGACCTGAACACTGAAGCTTTCTTT.